The source of this T cell receptor (beta chain) is a study of blood T cells in healthy people across ages. Germline trimming cut 4 bases from V and 5 bases from J; bases unmatched to any gene: 8. The CDR3 has 15 residues. The germline gives CDR1 SGHDN, CDR2 FVKESK. A second PCR, run for about 7 to 11 cycles, used a sample-barcoded 5' primer plus a J-beta primer mix. No fewer than 3 million CDR3-containing paired-end reads came from each sample. TCRdb ran MiXCR on the 5' RACE reads and lists one entry per CDR3 protein. The data contain 1 million or so distinct CDR3 sequences, around 45% of them seen just once; the ten biggest clones take up about 19%. About this clonotype itself: Its antigen is not known.

Study results and caveats: A roughly linear age-dependent decrease characterized TCR beta diversity per million T cells. Comparison with aged donors showed that long-lived donors had more naive CD4+ cells and higher diversity.

Sequencing was carried out using blood. The clonotype originates from a woman in her fifties or sixties in good health. The chain uses TRBV14 and TRBJ2-3; 8 nucleotides line up with TRBD1. The CDR3 nucleotides are TGTGCCAGCAGCCTCACGACAGGGGCGGTAGATACGCAGTATTTT. It codes for CASSLTTGAVDTQYF.